This is a list of T cell receptor beta chains from one sample in a study of T cell responses to AZD1222 COVID-19 vaccine. Method: immunoSEQ multiplex PCR; TCRdb's copy keeps in-frame clones and lacks some. Its listing shows about 140,000 clones. The sample was peripheral blood. These TCRs come from an adult in good health. Both conserved end residues are trimmed from each CDR3. The order of the fields is CDR3 protein, V gene, J gene, CDR3 length.

cdr3_aa: ASTRDRGNSPLH
v_call: TRBV19
j_call: TRBJ1-6
cdr3_length: 12

cdr3_aa: ASSYSITEAF
v_call: TRBV7-9
j_call: TRBJ1-1
cdr3_length: 10

cdr3_aa: ASSAFETGRLNTGELF
v_call: TRBV9
j_call: TRBJ2-2
cdr3_length: 16

cdr3_aa: ASSTNNSPLH
v_call: TRBV11-2
j_call: TRBJ1-6
cdr3_length: 10

cdr3_aa: ASSQGGSNQPQH
v_call: TRBV4-1
j_call: TRBJ1-5
cdr3_length: 12

cdr3_aa: ASSQVWGEKLF
v_call: TRBV14
j_call: TRBJ1-4
cdr3_length: 11

cdr3_aa: ASKTLPTAEAF
v_call: TRBV6-5
j_call: TRBJ1-1
cdr3_length: 11

cdr3_aa: AWSVGLNTEAF
v_call: TRBV30
j_call: TRBJ1-1
cdr3_length: 11

cdr3_aa: ASRGTGSVSHGYT
v_call: TRBV6-4
j_call: TRBJ1-2
cdr3_length: 13

cdr3_aa: ASSFGSNEKLF
v_call: TRBV5-6
j_call: TRBJ1-4
cdr3_length: 11

cdr3_aa: ASSLSGNSNQPQH
v_call: TRBV5-6
j_call: TRBJ1-5
cdr3_length: 13

cdr3_aa: ASSPQRTGDYGYT
v_call: TRBV2
j_call: TRBJ1-2
cdr3_length: 13

cdr3_aa: ASSRDGQALG
v_call: TRBV3-1/TRBV3-2
j_call: TRBJ1-3
cdr3_length: 10

cdr3_aa: ASSGGGGTEAF
v_call: TRBV6-2/TRBV6-3
j_call: TRBJ1-1
cdr3_length: 11

cdr3_aa: ASSLTPQGPPYEQY
v_call: TRBV4-1
j_call: TRBJ2-7
cdr3_length: 14

cdr3_aa: ASSTRTLREQY
v_call: TRBV21-1
j_call: TRBJ2-7
cdr3_length: 11

cdr3_aa: ASRSTGAVGETQY
v_call: TRBV2
j_call: TRBJ2-5
cdr3_length: 13

cdr3_aa: ASSGPTSSSYGYT
v_call: TRBV6-5
j_call: TRBJ1-2
cdr3_length: 13

cdr3_aa: ASSPDSYGYT
v_call: TRBV18
j_call: TRBJ1-2
cdr3_length: 10

cdr3_aa: ATSDGDHNEQF
v_call: TRBV24-1
j_call: TRBJ2-1
cdr3_length: 11

cdr3_aa: ASSPRQDRMNTEAF
v_call: TRBV6-6
j_call: TRBJ1-1
cdr3_length: 14

cdr3_aa: ASSVDSSGQETQY
v_call: TRBV9
j_call: TRBJ2-5
cdr3_length: 13

cdr3_aa: ASSLTGAKSYEQY
v_call: TRBV7-9
j_call: TRBJ2-7
cdr3_length: 13

cdr3_aa: ASSLDRGRTGELF
v_call: TRBV13
j_call: TRBJ2-2
cdr3_length: 13

cdr3_aa: ASSATAAGAGGTY
v_call: TRBV7-2
j_call: TRBJ2-3
cdr3_length: 13

cdr3_aa: ASSRSQRGLPSYNEQF
v_call: TRBV2
j_call: TRBJ2-1
cdr3_length: 16

cdr3_aa: ASSLTGYGYT
v_call: TRBV5-4
j_call: TRBJ1-2
cdr3_length: 10

cdr3_aa: ASSREGVFEKLF
v_call: TRBV18
j_call: TRBJ1-4
cdr3_length: 12

cdr3_aa: ASSLSLGPGGNTIY
v_call: TRBV11-1
j_call: TRBJ1-3
cdr3_length: 14

cdr3_aa: ASSAKGRTTPGNYGYT
v_call: TRBV21-1
j_call: TRBJ1-2
cdr3_length: 16

cdr3_aa: ASRGGSTDTQY
v_call: TRBV11-2
j_call: TRBJ2-3
cdr3_length: 11

cdr3_aa: ASSFGTGGGGYT
v_call: TRBV27
j_call: TRBJ1-2
cdr3_length: 12

cdr3_aa: ASLSTLSGPGVSPLH
v_call: TRBV28
j_call: TRBJ1-6
cdr3_length: 15

cdr3_aa: ASRGGTGQETQY
v_call: TRBV5-1
j_call: TRBJ2-5
cdr3_length: 12

cdr3_aa: ASSPIPPNTEAF
v_call: TRBV7-9
j_call: TRBJ1-1
cdr3_length: 12

cdr3_aa: ASNAGNEQY
v_call: TRBV19
j_call: TRBJ2-7
cdr3_length: 9

cdr3_aa: AWSVTGEYNEQF
v_call: TRBV30
j_call: TRBJ2-1
cdr3_length: 12

cdr3_aa: ASSQTAEVGKEKLF
v_call: TRBV4-2
j_call: TRBJ1-4
cdr3_length: 14

cdr3_aa: ASSYSGDYGYT
v_call: TRBV6-6
j_call: TRBJ1-2
cdr3_length: 11

cdr3_aa: ASSPTGARGSPLH
v_call: TRBV3-1/TRBV3-2
j_call: TRBJ1-6
cdr3_length: 13

cdr3_aa: ASRQVAMNTEAF
v_call: TRBV27
j_call: TRBJ1-1
cdr3_length: 12

cdr3_aa: ASSPGFSSGYT
v_call: TRBV18
j_call: TRBJ1-2
cdr3_length: 11

cdr3_aa: ASRLWDRALYGYT
v_call: TRBV12-2
j_call: TRBJ1-2
cdr3_length: 13

cdr3_aa: ASGPDRGNQPQH
v_call: TRBV7-9
j_call: TRBJ1-5
cdr3_length: 12

cdr3_aa: ASSLYRLDTQY
v_call: TRBV5-5
j_call: TRBJ2-3
cdr3_length: 11

cdr3_aa: ASSRDRANTEAF
v_call: TRBV10-1
j_call: TRBJ1-1
cdr3_length: 12

cdr3_aa: SVEGEVSEQY
v_call: TRBV29-1
j_call: TRBJ2-7
cdr3_length: 10

cdr3_aa: ASHEGTREGTTNEKLF
v_call: TRBV10-1
j_call: TRBJ1-4
cdr3_length: 16

cdr3_aa: ASSRRGLNYGYT
v_call: TRBV4-1
j_call: TRBJ1-2
cdr3_length: 12

cdr3_aa: ASSFAYGTGGEKLF
v_call: TRBV7-8
j_call: TRBJ1-4
cdr3_length: 14

cdr3_aa: AWTRTGTSYNEQF
v_call: TRBV30
j_call: TRBJ2-1
cdr3_length: 13

cdr3_aa: ASSRNSNTEAF
v_call: TRBV7-3
j_call: TRBJ1-1
cdr3_length: 11

cdr3_aa: ASSPTPRSRVWNTEAF
v_call: TRBV18
j_call: TRBJ1-1
cdr3_length: 16

cdr3_aa: ASTIMRAGELF
v_call: TRBV6-5
j_call: TRBJ2-2
cdr3_length: 11

cdr3_aa: ASSLSYEQF
v_call: TRBV12-3/TRBV12-4
j_call: TRBJ2-1
cdr3_length: 9

cdr3_aa: ASSATVGDYGYT
v_call: TRBV9
j_call: TRBJ1-2
cdr3_length: 12

cdr3_aa: ASSGGWQGPGYT
v_call: TRBV25-1
j_call: TRBJ1-2
cdr3_length: 12

cdr3_aa: ASSKSRVGTEAF
v_call: TRBV2
j_call: TRBJ1-1
cdr3_length: 12